These 14 T cell receptor beta chains were sequenced from one sample in a study of T cell responses to AZD1222 COVID-19 vaccine. This table comes from immunoSEQ multiplex PCR, and its TCRdb copy is limited to in-frame clones, with some not included. Here the sample spans approximately 140,000 clones, roughly nine tenths being singletons. The sample in question was peripheral blood, obtained on day 0 of AZD1222 vaccination. The receptors originated from an adult in good health.

V is TRBV9 and J is TRBJ2-2, with D uncertain. Trimming left V 0 bases short and J 1 base short, with 7 bases between. Per the germline V gene, CDR1 is SGDLS and CDR2 is YYNGEE. This CDR3 has 15 amino acids. The CDR3 is CASSVVVGNTGELFF. DNA of the CDR3: TGTGCCAGCAGCGTAGTGGTGGGGAACACCGGGGAGCTGTTTTTT.

The chain joins TRBV7-2 to TRBJ1-1; D call uncertain. Per germline, CDR1 SGHTA and CDR2 FQGNSA. The CDR3 totals 16 residues. V was shortened by 1 base and J by 0 bases, with 12 bases between the two germline ends. In DNA, the CDR3 is TGTGCCAGCAGCTTAGGGCGGGCAGGACTGAACACTGAAGCTTTCTTT. Its translation: CASSLGRAGLNTEAFF.

The chain is built from TRBV5-1 and TRBJ2-5, with D maybe TRBD2 (5 bases). The CDR3 totals 13 residues. The ends were cut back, 4 bases at V and 2 bases at J, with 9 bases in the middle. From germline, CDR1 is SGHRS and CDR2 YFSETQ. The DNA of the CDR3 is TGCGCCAGCAGCCTCGGGATGCAAGAGACCCAGTACTTC. Amino acid sequence: CASSLGMQETQYF. Full variable domain (outside the CDR3, taken from reference TRBV5-1 and TRBJ2-5): KAGVTQTPRYLIKTRGQQVTLSCSPISGHRSVSWYQQTPGQGLQFLFEYFSETQRNKGNFPGRFSGRQFSNSRSEMNVSTLELGDSALYLCASSLGMQETQYFGPGTRLLVL.

This chain's CDR3 is CASNSGLDTQYF. The CDR3 nucleotides read TGTGCCAGTAACTCTGGACTTGATACGCAGTATTTT. V usage is TRBV19 and J usage is TRBJ2-3; a possible D gene is TRBD2 (5 bases). Trimming took off 7 bases at V and 6 bases at J, with 11 bases between the two ends. Germline CDR1 is LNHDA and CDR2 is SQIVND (reference sequence). This CDR3 is built from 12 residues.

The chain is built from TRBV7-8 and TRBJ2-1; D is possibly TRBD1 or TRBD2 (5 bases each). V lost 5 bases and J lost 5, with 10 bases in between. There are 13 residues in the CDR3. Germline CDR1 and CDR2: SGHVS and FQNEAQ. As DNA, the CDR3 is TGTGCCAGCAGCGGGGGACCCGACAATGAGCAGTTCTTC. Amino acids: CASSGGPDNEQFF.

This clone was counted a single time. V gene TRBV7-2 combines with J gene TRBJ2-7, with 11 bases matching TRBD2. Looked up from germline, CDR1 is SGHTA and CDR2 is FQGNSA. There are 16 residues in the CDR3. Unmatched junction bases numbered 6, after V lost 1 base and J lost 4 bases. CDR3 residues: CASSLDRTSGFYEQYF. The DNA for the CDR3 is TGTGCCAGCAGCTTAGATAGGACTAGCGGGTTTTACGAGCAGTACTTC.

The chain is built from TRBV18 and TRBJ2-3; the D call may be TRBD1 or TRBD2 (5 bases each). This CDR3 has 15 amino acids. Deletions cut 3 bases from V and 2 bases from J, with 12 bases between. CDR1 is KGHSH and CDR2 is LQKENI in the germline V gene. Here the CDR3 reads CASSPVGTNTDTQYF. In DNA, the CDR3 is TGTGCCAGCTCACCGGTCGGGACGAACACAGATACGCAGTATTTT.

This clone was seen repeatedly, ten times or more. The chain uses TRBV15 and TRBJ2-7; D call uncertain. Trimming took 0 bases from V and 3 from J, leaving 12 bases between them. Per germline, CDR1 LNHNV and CDR2 YYDKDF (reference sequence). CDR3 length equals 15 residues. CDR3 protein: CATSRDPLQFYEQYF. CDR3 sequence (DNA): TGTGCCACCAGCAGAGATCCCCTACAATTCTACGAGCAGTACTTC.

The J gene is TRBJ2-7, the V gene TRBV4-2; unclear D gene. The CDR3 extends over 14 amino acids. Germline CDR1 LGHNA, CDR2 YNFKEQ. The V end lost 0 bases, the J end lost 3 bases, and 9 bases lay between the germline ends. This chain's CDR3 is CASSQEPINYEQYF. DNA for the CDR3: TGTGCCAGCAGCCAAGAACCCATCAACTACGAGCAGTACTTC.

The chain has TRBV12-5 and TRBJ2-5, with 10 bases matching TRBD2. This CDR3 has 15 residues. The trim removed 0 bases at V and 4 bases at J, leaving 2 bases unmatched. CDR1 is LGHNT, CDR2 FRNRAP, per germline. CDR3 sequence: CASGLVASGGETQYF. Written as DNA, the CDR3 is TGTGCTAGTGGTTTGGTGGCTAGCGGGGGAGAGACCCAGTACTTC.

The rearrangement uses TRBV7-2 and TRBJ1-5; TRBD1 is a possible D gene (6 bases). Germline loops: CDR1 SGHTA, CDR2 FQGNSA. CDR3 length: 14 amino acids. V lost 1 base and J 9 bases, leaving 13 bases between the germline ends. CDR3 DNA sequence: TGTGCCAGCAGCTTAGGGGACACCCCGCGGCCCCAGCATTTT. It codes for CASSLGDTPRPQHF.

This clone was seen only a few times. The chain links TRBV15 to TRBJ1-5; 7 positions agree with TRBD1. Germline values: CDR1 LNHNV, CDR2 YYDKDF (reference sequence). The length of the CDR3 is 19 residues. J gave up 0 bases and V 5 bases, and 16 bases lay outside the gene matches. CDR3 nucleotides: TGTGCCACCAGCCCTCCCGGCTCCGGGACAGTGAATAGCAATCAGCCCCAGCATTTT. Translating gives CATSPPGSGTVNSNQPQHF.

The chain carries TRBV9 and TRBJ2-3; D tentatively fits TRBD1 or TRBD2 (5 bases each). In germline, CDR1 is SGDLS, CDR2 YYNGEE. Trimming took off 1 base at V and 5 bases at J, with 17 bases between the two ends. The CDR3 totals 16 residues. As DNA, the CDR3 is TGTGCCAGCAGCGTATTCCCTTTTGGGGCGGGAGATACGCAGTATTTT. Its translation: CASSVFPFGAGDTQYF.

This rearrangement joins TRBV11-2 to TRBJ2-7; TRBD1 might be the D (7 bases). Germline V lookup: CDR1 SGHAT, CDR2 FQNNGV. V lost 3 bases and J 3 bases, leaving 21 bases between the germline ends. This CDR3 region has 17 residues. For the CDR3, the DNA is TGTGCCAGCAGCTTTGGGCAGGGGGGATCATCAGGCTACGAGCAGTACTTC. Its protein is CASSFGQGGSSGYEQYF. Looking up the rest from reference TRBV11-2 and TRBJ2-7 gives the full variable domain: EAGVAQSPRYKIIEKRQSVAFWCNPISGHATLYWYQQILGQGPKLLIQFQNNGVVDDSQLPKDRFSAERLKGVDSTLKIQPAKLEDSAVYLCASSFGQGGSSGYEQYFGPGTRLTVT.